Below are 30 T cell receptor beta chains sequenced from a single sample in a study of T cell responses to AZD1222 COVID-19 vaccine. The data were produced by immunoSEQ multiplex PCR, yet TCRdb's version contains in-frame clones alone and is incomplete. There are 150,000 to 200,000 clones in the sample; about nine tenths occur only once, and around 3.7% lies in the top ten. The input for sequencing was peripheral blood, taken 28 days after the second AZD1222 dose. The receptors were gathered from an adult who received the AZD1222 COVID-19 vaccine.

Here the CDR3 reads CASSLAATVNTGELFF. The CDR3 coding sequence is TGCGCCAGCAGCTTGGCGGCGACAGTGAACACCGGGGAGCTGTTTTTT. The chain uses TRBV5-1 and TRBJ2-2; tentative D call: TRBD1 (5 bases). This CDR3 is 16 amino acids long. V shed 0 bases and J shed 1 base, with 10 bases lying between them. Germline loops: CDR1 SGHRS, CDR2 YFSETQ.

The chain joins TRBV27 to TRBJ2-4; D is perhaps TRBD2 (5 bases). From germline, CDR1 is MNHEY and CDR2 SMNVEV (reference sequence). The V end lost 5 bases, the J end lost 5 bases, and 16 bases lay between the germline ends. CDR3 length: 15 residues. The CDR3 region has the DNA TGTGCCAGCAGTCGCCTGAGAGGGAGACAAAACATTCAGTACTTC. It is translated as CASSRLRGRQNIQYF.

As DNA, the CDR3 is TGTGCCAGTAGTCAGAGGGGAGCGGGAGACACCTACAATGAGCAGTTCTTC. It is translated as CASSQRGAGDTYNEQFF. The chain carries TRBV19 and TRBJ2-1; 8 nucleotides line up with TRBD2. V was pared by 5 bases and J by 2 bases, with 11 bases of the junction left unmatched. Germline V gene sequence: CDR1 LNHDA, CDR2 SQIVND (reference sequence). This CDR3 is 17 amino acids long.

The rearrangement joins TRBV11-2 to TRBJ2-1, with 8 bases matching TRBD2. V was clipped by 1 base and J by 10 bases; unmatched bases: 9. The CDR3 is made up of 15 amino acids. Per the germline V gene, CDR1 is SGHAT and CDR2 is FQNNGV. CDR3 in DNA: TGTGCCAGCAGCTTAGCGGGAGGGCCCTTAGGCGAGCAGTTCTTC. It translates to CASSLAGGPLGEQFF.

The rearrangement joins TRBV30 to TRBJ2-7, with D perhaps TRBD2 (6 bases). There are 13 residues in the CDR3. Trimming cost V 3 bases and J 5 bases, with 14 bases left between them. The germline V gene has CDR1 GTSNPN and CDR2 SVGIG (reference sequence). CDR3 in DNA: TGTGCCTGGAGCGGGAGTCTTGTAAACGAGCAGTACTTC. It codes for CAWSGSLVNEQYF.

The chain is built from TRBV18 and TRBJ2-1; 9 bases are a match to TRBD2. The CDR3 sequence is 16 residues long. V was clipped by 1 base and J by 10 bases; unmatched bases: 11. CDR1 and CDR2 from the germline V gene are KGHSH and LQKENI. CDR3 sequence (DNA): TGTGCCAGCTCACCACTCTGGGGCGGGAGGGCCCCCGAGCAGTTCTTC. It specifies CASSPLWGGRAPEQFF.

This clone appeared a single time. V usage is TRBV28 and J usage is TRBJ1-2; the D is unclear. The CDR3 is 12 amino acids. Germline V gives CDR1 MDHEN, CDR2 SYDVKM. The ends were cut back, 7 bases at V and 4 bases at J, with 10 bases in the middle. DNA of the CDR3: TGTGCCAGCACCCCCTCGCTCTATGGCTACACCTTC. This sequence encodes CASTPSLYGYTF.

The chain recombines TRBV6-5 with TRBJ1-1, with D maybe TRBD1 (6 bases). Per germline, CDR1 MNHEY and CDR2 SVGAGI. The CDR3 is 13 amino acids. V gave up 7 bases and J gave up 1 base, with 10 bases separating them. CDR3 sequence reads: CASTRTANTEAFF. The CDR3 DNA reads TGTGCCAGCACTCGGACAGCGAACACTGAAGCTTTCTTT.

The CDR3 is CASSRRLGGTYNEQFF. CDR3 DNA sequence: TGTGCCAGCAGCCGGCGCCTGGGCGGAACCTACAATGAGCAGTTCTTC. This chain uses TRBV7-6 with TRBJ2-1, with D hard to call. The V end lost 5 bases, the J end lost 2 bases, and 16 bases lay between the germline ends. The length of the CDR3 is 16 residues. Per the germline V gene, CDR1 is SGHVS and CDR2 is FNYEAQ.

This chain links TRBV6-5 with TRBJ1-5; possibly TRBD1 for D (6 bases). The CDR3 has 13 amino acids. Germline V gene sequence: CDR1 MNHEY, CDR2 SVGAGI. V lost 8 bases to trimming and J lost 4 bases, with 12 bases between them. The CDR3 nucleotides read TGTGCCAGCGCGGGGACACCTAATCAGCCCCAGCATTTT. Translating it yields CASAGTPNQPQHF.

This clone showed up just a few times. V is TRBV19 and J is TRBJ2-1, with D tentatively TRBD1 or TRBD2 (5 bases each). CDR3 size: 14 residues. Germline-derived CDR1 and CDR2 are LNHDA and SQIVND (reference sequence). With 3 bases removed from V and 6 bases from J, the gap between germline ends came to 12 bases. DNA of the CDR3: TGTGCCAGTAGTATTGGGGACGGGTTCAATGAGCAGTTCTTC. This encodes CASSIGDGFNEQFF.

This chain uses TRBV4-3 with TRBJ2-7; no clear D. This CDR3 spans 16 amino acids. Trimming took 0 bases from V and 3 from J, leaving 15 bases between them. CDR1 LGHNA and CDR2 YSLEER come from the germline V gene. The CDR3 reads CASSQDSYSTHYEQYF. In nucleotides, the CDR3 is TGCGCCAGCAGCCAAGATTCTTACAGCACTCACTACGAGCAGTACTTC.

This chain joins TRBV2 and TRBJ2-7, with unresolved D. The ends were cut back, 5 bases at V and 6 bases at J, with 8 bases in the middle. This CDR3 has 11 amino acids. Germline V gene lookup returns CDR1 SNHLY and CDR2 FYNNEI. The CDR3, as DNA: TGTGCCAGCAGTAAGAAGAGCGAGCAGTACTTC. Encoded protein: CASSKKSEQYF.

The chain combines TRBV18 with TRBJ2-7; a weak D match, TRBD1 (5 bases). This CDR3 has 15 residues. The germline V and J ends were trimmed by 0 bases and 6 bases, with 15 bases remaining between them. The germline V gene encodes CDR1 KGHSH and CDR2 LQKENI. The DNA for the CDR3 is TGTGCCAGCTCACCACCAGCCAGGGCCGTCGGCGAGCAGTACTTC. This gives the protein CASSPPARAVGEQYF.

The J gene is TRBJ2-1, the V gene TRBV7-2; maybe TRBD1 (7 bases). CDR1 is SGHTA, CDR2 FQGNSA, per germline. Trimming shortened V by 3 bases and J by 8 bases, and 14 bases separated the two germline ends. The CDR3 extends over 14 amino acids. CDR3 coding DNA: TGTGCCAGCAGCTTTTCCAGGGGGGCCGATGAGCAGTTCTTC. Its protein is CASSFSRGADEQFF.

The CDR3 DNA sequence: TGCAGCGTCCCGCAGTCTTGGGGTCACTATGGCTACACCTTC. Translating it yields CSVPQSWGHYGYTF. The rearrangement links TRBV29-1 to TRBJ1-2, with D hard to call. The length of the CDR3 is 14 residues. Between the trimmed V and J ends, which lost 6 bases and 3 bases, there was a span of 17 bases. Germline assignment: CDR1 SQVTM and CDR2 ANQGSEA.

The rearrangement uses TRBV29-1 and TRBJ2-1; 8 bases fit TRBD2. J lost 1 base, V lost 8 bases, and 13 bases had no gene match. CDR3 length: 16 amino acids. The germline V gene has CDR1 SQVTM and CDR2 ANQGSEA. CDR3 in amino acids: CSYGSAGGLSYNEQFF. DNA of the CDR3: TGCAGCTATGGTTCTGCGGGAGGTCTATCCTACAATGAGCAGTTCTTC.

In this sample, this clone turned up once. The chain links TRBV10-1 to TRBJ2-1; 9 positions match TRBD1. The CDR3 is 16 residues long. Germline V gene data show CDR1 as WNHNN and CDR2 as SYGVQD (reference sequence). V was pared by 4 bases and J by 1 base, with 5 bases of the junction left unmatched. The CDR3: CASSVSGTGSYNEQFF. The CDR3 bases are TGCGCCAGCAGTGTTTCCGGGACAGGGTCCTACAATGAGCAGTTCTTC.

For the CDR3, the DNA is TGCGCCAGCAGTCATCACAGGGGTGGAACCGGGGAGCTGTTTTTT. This encodes CASSHHRGGTGELFF. The V and J genes are TRBV10-1 and TRBJ2-2; 7 bases agree with TRBD1. Germline V gene sequence: CDR1 WNHNN, CDR2 SYGVQD (reference sequence). CDR3 length: 15 amino acids. Germline trimming cut 5 bases from V and 5 bases from J; bases unmatched to any gene: 8.

Only one count was recorded for this clone. The chain links TRBV7-9 to TRBJ2-1; 7 nucleotides line up with TRBD1. The CDR3 length is 12 residues. Germline-derived CDR1 and CDR2 are SEHNR and FQNEAQ (reference sequence). The trim removed 3 bases at V and 16 bases at J, leaving 9 bases unmatched. CDR3 sequence reads: CASSFEGGAEFF. The DNA for the CDR3 is TGTGCCAGCAGCTTTGAAGGGGGCGCTGAATTCTTC.

This chain uses TRBV6-5 with TRBJ1-6, with D possibly TRBD1 on 5 matching bases. The CDR3 runs to 12 residues. V was trimmed by 3 bases and J by 14 bases, leaving 11 bases between them. Germline V gene sequence: CDR1 MNHEY, CDR2 SVGAGI. CDR3 sequence: CASSYGRGTLHF. As DNA, the CDR3 is TGTGCCAGCAGTTATGGGCGGGGGACCCTCCACTTT.

The gene calls are TRBV5-1 and TRBJ1-1; no clear D gene. The V end was cut by 1 base, the J end by 2 bases, with 12 bases between. Germline V gives CDR1 SGHRS, CDR2 YFSETQ. The CDR3 runs to 15 residues. The CDR3: CASSLRERPNTEAFF. Written as DNA, the CDR3 is TGCGCCAGCAGCTTGAGGGAGAGGCCCAACACTGAAGCTTTCTTT.

This clone was found once. V and J are TRBV9 and TRBJ1-1, with unresolved D. The CDR3 covers 14 residues. The ends were cut back, 6 bases at V and 3 bases at J, with 15 bases in the middle. CDR1 and CDR2 (germline): SGDLS, YYNGEE. CDR3 residues: CASTVARRYTEAFF. The CDR3 coding sequence is TGTGCCAGCACCGTGGCCAGGAGATACACTGAAGCTTTCTTT.

This chain joins TRBV24-1 and TRBJ2-1, with 11 bases lining up with TRBD2. The germline V gene encodes CDR1 KGHDR and CDR2 SFDVKD. The CDR3 contains 17 residues. The V and J ends lost 0 bases and 6 bases, in that order; junction bases with no gene match: 6. The DNA for the CDR3 is TGTGCCACCAGTGATTTGACGGCTAGCGGGAGGCTCAATGAGCAGTTCTTC. Amino acids: CATSDLTASGRLNEQFF.

The chain uses TRBV11-2 and TRBJ2-7; maybe TRBD1 (6 bases). From germline, CDR1 is SGHAT and CDR2 FQNNGV. V lost 5 bases to trimming and J lost 5 bases, with 13 bases between them. This CDR3 spans 13 amino acids. The CDR3 nucleotides are TGTGCCAGCAGCAATACAGGGTTCGACGAGCAGTACTTC. The encoded protein is CASSNTGFDEQYF.

This chain links TRBV20-1 with TRBJ2-7; no clear D. CDR1 is DFQATT, CDR2 SNEGSKA, per germline (reference sequence). This CDR3 has 12 residues. The V end was cut by 3 bases, the J end by 3 bases, with 9 bases between. CDR3 in amino acids: CSASQQVYEQYF. The CDR3 coding sequence is TGCAGTGCTAGTCAACAAGTCTACGAGCAGTACTTC.

This CDR3 reads CATSRGGGQVNEKLFF. The CDR3 bases are TGTGCCACCAGCAGAGGGGGGGGACAGGTTAATGAAAAACTGTTTTTT. The chain uses TRBV15 and TRBJ1-4; 8 nucleotides agree with TRBD1. This CDR3 is built from 16 residues. Germline CDR1 reads LNHNV; CDR2 reads YYDKDF (reference sequence). The V and J ends lost 1 base and 4 bases, in that order; junction bases with no gene match: 5.

This chain connects TRBV2 to TRBJ1-3; 7 bases are a match to TRBD1. Germline V gene sequence: CDR1 SNHLY, CDR2 FYNNEI. V gave up 5 bases and J gave up 1 base; unmatched junction bases: 5. The CDR3 is 15 residues long. CDR3 nucleotide sequence: TGTGCCAGCAGTCGACAGGGTCTGTCTGGAAACACCATATATTTT. It yields the protein CASSRQGLSGNTIYF.

The chain has TRBV19 and TRBJ2-1; 11 nucleotides agree with TRBD2. CDR1 and CDR2 from the germline V gene are LNHDA and SQIVND (reference sequence). CDR3 length: 16 residues. With 5 bases clipped from V and 3 bases from J, the junction kept 6 bases outside the gene matches. The CDR3 DNA reads as TGTGCCAGTAGTCCCCGGGGACTAGCGGACTACAATGAGCAGTTCTTC. Protein sequence: CASSPRGLADYNEQFF.

This chain joins TRBV30 and TRBJ1-2; the D is unclear. The V gene's germline CDR1 is GTSNPN and CDR2 SVGIG (reference sequence). CDR3 length equals 15 residues. Deletions cut 3 bases from V and 0 bases from J, with 14 bases between. The CDR3 loop reads CAWSRWALANYGYTF. In nucleotides, the CDR3 is TGTGCCTGGAGCAGGTGGGCACTAGCTAACTATGGCTACACCTTC.